This T cell receptor beta chain was found in a study of shared clonotypes between healthy human individuals. Sorted-subset replicate PCRs used around 200 ng of genomic DNA. This amount corresponded to about 29,000 T cell genomes. This table comes from immunoSEQ multiplex PCR, and its TCRdb copy is limited to in-frame clones, with some not included. Of 1 million to 1.3 million clones listed, around three quarters are singletons. Whole-study results and caveats: Depth was large, yet rarefaction showed that sorted-subset sequencing was incomplete. Specimens sampled were limited to blood, with tissue repertoires likely differing.

The V and J ends lost 2 bases and 5 bases respectively, with 18 bases between them. Per germline, CDR1 MNHEY and CDR2 SVGAGI. The CDR3 is 16 residues long. Worth noting for this clone: Its target is unknown.

The V gene is TRBV6-5, the J gene TRBJ1-2; tentative D call: TRBD1 (5 bases). The sequenced sample was memory CD4+ T cells from PBMCs. Subset given: CD45RA-negative fraction. The receptor comes from a man aged 18 to 29 in good health. Some clones in this sample may be carry-over from other donors' samples. DNA of the CDR3: TGTGCCAGCAGTTACACACCGGGACGACTAAATTATGGCTACACCTTC. Translation: CASSYTPGRLNYGYTF.